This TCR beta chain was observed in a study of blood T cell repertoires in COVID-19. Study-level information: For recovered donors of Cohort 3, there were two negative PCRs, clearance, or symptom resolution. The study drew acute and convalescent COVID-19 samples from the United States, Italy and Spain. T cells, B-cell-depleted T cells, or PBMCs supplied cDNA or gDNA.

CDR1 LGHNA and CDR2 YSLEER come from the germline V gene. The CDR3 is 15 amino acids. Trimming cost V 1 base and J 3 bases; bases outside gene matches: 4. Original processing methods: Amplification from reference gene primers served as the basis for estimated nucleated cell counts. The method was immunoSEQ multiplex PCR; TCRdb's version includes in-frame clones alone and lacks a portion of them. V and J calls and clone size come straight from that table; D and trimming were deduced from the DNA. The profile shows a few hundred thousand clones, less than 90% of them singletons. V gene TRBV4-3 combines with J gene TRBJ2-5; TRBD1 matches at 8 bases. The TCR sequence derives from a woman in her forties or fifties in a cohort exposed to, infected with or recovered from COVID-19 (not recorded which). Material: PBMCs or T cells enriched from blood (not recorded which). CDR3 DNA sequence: TGCGCCAGCAGCCAAGTGGACAGGGCCGAAGAGACCCAGTACTTC. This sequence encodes CASSQVDRAEETQYF.